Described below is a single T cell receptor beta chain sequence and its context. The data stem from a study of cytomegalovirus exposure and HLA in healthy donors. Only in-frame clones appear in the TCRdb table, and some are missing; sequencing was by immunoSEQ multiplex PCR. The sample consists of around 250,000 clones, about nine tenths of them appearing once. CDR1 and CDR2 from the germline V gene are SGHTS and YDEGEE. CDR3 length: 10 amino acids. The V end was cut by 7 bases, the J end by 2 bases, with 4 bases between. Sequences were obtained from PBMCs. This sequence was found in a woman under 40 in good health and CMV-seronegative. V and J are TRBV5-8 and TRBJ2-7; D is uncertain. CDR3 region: CASGPYEQYF. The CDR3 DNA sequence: TGTGCCAGCGGTCCCTACGAGCAGTACTTC.